Presented here are 10 T cell receptor beta chains from one specimen sequenced in a study of T cells after posttransplantation cyclophosphamide. Profiling relied on immunoSEQ multiplex PCR, and the TCRdb table lists in-frame clones only, not all of them. The sample contains under 4,000 clones, about two thirds of which appear only once. Sequencing was done on a sample of memory CD8+ T cells sorted from blood. These TCRs come from a man between 50 and 59 years old.

The chain employs TRBV5-4 and TRBJ1-6; no firm D call. The V end lost 4 bases, the J end lost 4 bases, and 6 bases lay between the germline ends. CDR3 length: 13 residues. CDR1 SGHNT and CDR2 YYREEE come from the germline V gene (reference sequence). The CDR3 here is CASSQDYNSPLHF. The CDR3 DNA is TGTGCCAGCAGCCAGGATTATAATTCACCCCTCCACTTT. Full variable domain (remainder filled in from reference TRBV5-4 and TRBJ1-6): ETGVTQSPTHLIKTRGQQVTLRCSSQSGHNTVSWYQQALGQGPQFIFQYYREEENGRGNFPPRFSGLQFPNYSSELNVNALELDDSALYLCASSQDYNSPLHFGNGTRLTVT.

This chain connects TRBV13 to TRBJ2-7; TRBD1 might be the D (5 bases). This CDR3 is built from 12 residues. The germline V gene has CDR1 PRHDT and CDR2 FYEKMQ (reference sequence). Trimming took off 1 base at V and 4 bases at J, with 5 bases between the two ends. The CDR3 sequence: CASSLEGYEQYF. The CDR3 nucleotides read TGTGCCAGCAGCTTAGAGGGGTACGAGCAGTACTTC.

The V gene is TRBV5-1, the J gene TRBJ2-3; D is uncertain. The CDR3 totals 15 residues. Germline CDR1 and CDR2: SGHRS and YFSETQ. The V and J ends lost 0 bases and 6 bases respectively, with 14 bases between them. The CDR3 sequence: CASSLAGQVTDTQYF. The CDR3 DNA follows: TGCGCCAGCAGCTTGGCCGGTCAGGTCACGGATACGCAGTATTTT.

V and J are TRBV11-3 and TRBJ1-3; TRBD1 aligns across 9 bases. The germline CDR1 and CDR2 sequences are SGHNT and YENEEA. The J segment lost 6 bases and the V segment lost 4 bases, leaving 7 bases of the junction unmatched. CDR3 length: 15 residues. The CDR3 spells CASSSRDRVTNTIYF. CDR3 bases: TGTGCCAGCAGCTCCAGGGACAGGGTTACAAACACCATATATTTT.

The J gene is TRBJ1-5, the V gene TRBV4-2; D unclear. Germline V gene lookup returns CDR1 LGHNA and CDR2 YNFKEQ. This CDR3 contains 13 residues. Trimming pared 4 bases from V and 4 bases from J, leaving 8 bases between. In DNA form, the CDR3 reads TGTGCCAGCAGCCCCTTATCTAATCAGCCCCAGCATTTT. This translates into CASSPLSNQPQHF.

The chain uses TRBV4-3 and TRBJ1-1; D is possibly TRBD1 (6 bases). V shed 0 bases and J shed 0 bases, with 17 bases lying between them. Germline V CDR1 and CDR2: LGHNA, YSLEER. CDR3 length: 18 residues. For the CDR3, the DNA is TGCGCCAGCAGCCAAGAGCCCCCGGACAGTTACATGAACACTGAAGCTTTCTTT. It codes for CASSQEPPDSYMNTEAFF.

This chain joins TRBV30 and TRBJ1-1, with a possible D match to TRBD1 (5 bases). Deletions cut 2 bases from V and 5 bases from J, with 12 bases between. Germline V gene lookup returns CDR1 GTSNPN and CDR2 SVGIG (reference sequence). The CDR3 extends over 13 amino acids. In DNA form, the CDR3 reads TGTGCCTGGAGTTCAGGGATGGGGACTGAAGCTTTCTTT. Amino acid sequence: CAWSSGMGTEAFF.

This chain links TRBV7-8 with TRBJ2-3, with a tentative D call TRBD2 (7 bases). The CDR3 loop spans 15 amino acids. Trimming took off 2 bases at V and 2 bases at J, with 11 bases between the two ends. Germline V gene sequence: CDR1 SGHVS, CDR2 FQNEAQ. This CDR3 reads CASSLRGGDTDTQYF. The CDR3 coding sequence is TGTGCCAGCAGCTTAAGGGGGGGGGACACAGATACGCAGTATTTT.

V is TRBV15 and J is TRBJ2-1, with a tentative D call TRBD2 (5 bases). The CDR3 covers 13 residues. With 8 bases removed from V and 4 bases from J, the gap between germline ends came to 12 bases. Germline CDR1 is LNHNV and CDR2 is YYDKDF (reference sequence). In nucleotides, the CDR3 is TGTGCCACCGGAGGAGCGCCTTACAATGAGCAGTTCTTC. Translated: CATGGAPYNEQFF.

The DNA of the CDR3 is TGCGCCAGCAGCCCCGACAGAGGCAATCAGCCCCAGCATTTT. Protein sequence: CASSPDRGNQPQHF. The chain employs TRBV4-1 and TRBJ1-5; tentative D call: TRBD1 (5 bases). Looked up from germline, CDR1 is MGHRA and CDR2 is YSYEKL. CDR3 length: 14 residues. Trimming cost V 4 bases and J 2 bases, with 9 bases left between them.